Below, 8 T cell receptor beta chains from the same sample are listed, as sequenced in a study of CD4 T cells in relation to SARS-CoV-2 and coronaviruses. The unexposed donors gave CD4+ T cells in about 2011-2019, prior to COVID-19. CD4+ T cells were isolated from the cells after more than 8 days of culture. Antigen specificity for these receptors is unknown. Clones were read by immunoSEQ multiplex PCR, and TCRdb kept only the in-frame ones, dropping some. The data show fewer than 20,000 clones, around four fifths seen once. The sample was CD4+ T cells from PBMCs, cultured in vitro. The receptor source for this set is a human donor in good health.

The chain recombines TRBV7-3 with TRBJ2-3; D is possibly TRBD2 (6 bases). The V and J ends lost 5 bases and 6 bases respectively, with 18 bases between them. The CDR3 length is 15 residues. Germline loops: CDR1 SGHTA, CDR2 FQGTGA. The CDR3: CASSRDRRGGDTQYF. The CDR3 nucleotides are TGTGCCAGCAGCCGAGATAGGCGGGGCGGGGATACGCAGTATTTT.

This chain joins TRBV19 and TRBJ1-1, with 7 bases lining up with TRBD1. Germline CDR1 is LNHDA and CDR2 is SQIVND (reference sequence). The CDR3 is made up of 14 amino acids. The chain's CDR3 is CGTDQKGAGSKAFF. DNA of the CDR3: TGTGGCACAGATCAGAAGGGGGCAGGGAGCAAGGCTTTCTTT.

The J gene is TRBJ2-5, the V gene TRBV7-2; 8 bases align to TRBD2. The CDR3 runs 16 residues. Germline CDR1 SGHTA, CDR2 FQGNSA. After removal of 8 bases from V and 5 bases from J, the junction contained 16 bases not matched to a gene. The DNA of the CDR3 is TGTGCCAGCGCGAGCTCGATGGCGGGAGGCAGGGAGACCCAGTACTTC. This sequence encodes CASASSMAGGRETQYF.

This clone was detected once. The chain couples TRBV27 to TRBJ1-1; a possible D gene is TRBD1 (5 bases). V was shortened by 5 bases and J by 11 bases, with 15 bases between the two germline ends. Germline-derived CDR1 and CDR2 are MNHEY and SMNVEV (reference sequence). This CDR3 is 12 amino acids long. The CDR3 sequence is CASSQGRGPAFF. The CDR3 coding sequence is TGTGCCAGCAGTCAAGGGAGGGGCCCTGCTTTCTTT.

This chain's CDR3 is CASSLTGPYEQYF. The CDR3 DNA follows: TGTGCCAGCAGCTTGACGGGTCCCTACGAGCAGTACTTC. The chain joins TRBV7-9 to TRBJ2-7; D unclear. Trimming removed 3 bases from V and 2 bases from J, with 8 bases in between. Germline V CDR1 and CDR2: SEHNR, FQNEAQ (reference sequence). The CDR3 loop spans 13 amino acids.

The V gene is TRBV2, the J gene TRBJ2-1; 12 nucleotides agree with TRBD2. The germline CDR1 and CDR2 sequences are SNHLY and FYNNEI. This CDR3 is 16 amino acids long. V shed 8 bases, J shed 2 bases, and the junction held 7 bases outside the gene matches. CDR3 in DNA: TGTGCCAGCGGAGAACTAGCGGGAGGAACCTACAATGAGCAGTTCTTC. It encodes CASGELAGGTYNEQFF.

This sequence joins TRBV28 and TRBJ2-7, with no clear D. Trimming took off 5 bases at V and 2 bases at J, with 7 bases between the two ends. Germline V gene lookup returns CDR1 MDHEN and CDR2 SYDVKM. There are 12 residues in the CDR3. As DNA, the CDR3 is TGTGCCAGCAGTGAAATAACCTACGAGCAGTACTTC. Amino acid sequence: CASSEITYEQYF.

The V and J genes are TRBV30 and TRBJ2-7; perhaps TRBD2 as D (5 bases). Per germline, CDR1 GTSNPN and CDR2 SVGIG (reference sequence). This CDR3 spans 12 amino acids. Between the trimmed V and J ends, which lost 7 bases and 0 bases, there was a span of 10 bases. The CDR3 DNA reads TGTGCCTCATCCCGGGACTCCTACGAGCAGTACTTC. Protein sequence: CASSRDSYEQYF.